This T cell receptor beta chain is from a study of cytomegalovirus exposure and HLA in healthy donors. Study-level results: Generally TCR sequences proved uncommon, though certain public TCRs appeared in numerous donors.

PCR employed 60 Vbeta and 13 Jbeta primers. TCRdb's copy holds only in-frame clones and misses some; the assay was immunoSEQ multiplex PCR. The profile covers 150,000 or so clones, with more than 60% appearing a single time and 1.1% to 1.5% taken by the ten largest. V dropped 3 bases and J dropped 3 bases, with 9 bases sitting between them. This CDR3 is 14 amino acids long. The germline V gene has CDR1 SGHVS and CDR2 FNYEAQ. Notes on this clone: Its specificity is not known.

The sample consisted of PBMCs. The sequence came from a woman aged 30 to 39 in good health and CMV-seronegative. The gene calls are TRBV7-6 and TRBJ2-1; D remains ambiguous. As DNA, the CDR3 is TGTGCCAGCAGCTTGGAGAAGGACTACAATGAGCAGTTCTTC. Protein: CASSLEKDYNEQFF.